The clone carrying this TCR beta chain was seen a handful of times. Its antigen is still unknown. Sequenced by immunoSEQ multiplex PCR; TCRdb stores in-frame clones only, minus some. The repertoire holds tens of thousands of clones, 75% seen once, with about 4.2% in the top ten. The sample originates from a study of STAT5B mutations in CD4+ large granular lymphocyte leukemia. CDR1 SGHAT and CDR2 FQNNGV come from the germline V gene. Trimming stripped 0 bases from V and 2 bases from J, with 14 bases between. This CDR3 contains 16 residues. Overall study findings and caveats: Top patient clones used TRBV06 genes more often: 8/27 versus 2/35 in controls. CD4-sorted patient repertoires seemed more clonal than healthy CD4+ repertoires.

The specimen sequenced was CD4+ T cells from blood buffy coats. The chain recombines TRBV11-2 with TRBJ2-7; no reliable D call. The clonotype originates from a human donor in good health. CDR3 coding DNA: TGTGCCAGCAGCTTAGATTATAAGGGCTTGGCCTACGAGCAGTACTTC. Translated, it gives CASSLDYKGLAYEQYF.